This TCR beta chain was captured by sequencing in a study of OX40 agonist ivuxolimab in advanced cancers. This clone was seen once. At one boundary the junction diverges from the germline segment, which might be a read error. Using immunoSEQ multiplex PCR, the repertoire was profiled, and TCRdb retains in-frame clones only, with some absent. The sample has about 94,000 clones; under 95% are singletons. Sequencing was performed on CD4+ or CD8+ T cells sorted from blood, taken in a trial of the OX40 agonist ivuxolimab. This TCR was recovered from an adult with an advanced solid tumor such as melanoma, head and neck, liver or kidney cancer.

The CDR3 coding sequence is TGTGCCAGCAGTTCCCGACGGATACCGCAAGGGACCCAGTACTTC. Translating it yields CASSSRRIPQGTQYF. J is TRBJ2-5 and V is TRBV7-8, with D unresolved. The CDR3 runs 15 residues. Per germline, CDR1 SGHVS and CDR2 FQNEAQ.